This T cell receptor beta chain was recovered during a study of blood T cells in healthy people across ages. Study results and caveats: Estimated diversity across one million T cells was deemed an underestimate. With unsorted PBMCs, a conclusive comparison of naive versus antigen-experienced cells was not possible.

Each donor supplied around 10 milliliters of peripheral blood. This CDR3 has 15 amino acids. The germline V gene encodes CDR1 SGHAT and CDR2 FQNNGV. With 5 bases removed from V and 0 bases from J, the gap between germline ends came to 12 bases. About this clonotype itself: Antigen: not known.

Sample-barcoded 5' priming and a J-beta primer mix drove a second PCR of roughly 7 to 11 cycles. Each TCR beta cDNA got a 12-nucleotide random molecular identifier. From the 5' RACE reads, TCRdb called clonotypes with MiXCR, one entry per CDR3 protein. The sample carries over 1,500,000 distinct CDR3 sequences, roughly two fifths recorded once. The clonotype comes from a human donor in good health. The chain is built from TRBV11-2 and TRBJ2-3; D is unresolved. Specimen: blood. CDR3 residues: CASSLTLRSTDTQYF. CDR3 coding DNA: TGTGCCAGCAGCCTGACCCTTCGTAGCACAGATACGCAGTATTTT.